This T cell receptor (beta chain) was captured in a study of T cells in Graves' hyperthyroidism and ophthalmopathy. The source material, RNA transcripts, was used to amplify TCR beta CDR3 regions. When the TCR CDR3 underwent first-round RT-PCR, the HTBI primer set was used. TCRdb reprocessed the multiplex PCR reads with MiXCR, giving one entry per CDR3 protein. The sample records hundreds of thousands of distinct CDR3 sequences, roughly 19% being singletons. The study, taken as a whole, reports: Ophthalmopathy was distinguished from stable hyperthyroidism by 13 V-J signatures.

Absence of ophthalmopathy progression within 18 months defined stable Graves' hyperthyroidism. CDR3 length: 16 amino acids. Per the germline V gene, CDR1 is KGHSH and CDR2 is LQKENI. V was trimmed by 0 bases and J by 5 bases, leaving 16 bases between them. This clonotype has ten or more counts. Its antigen is currently unknown. V usage is TRBV18 and J usage is TRBJ1-2; D is undetermined. Sequenced input: blood. This clonotype originated in a woman aged 18-30 years with Graves' hyperthyroidism. The CDR3 sequence: CASSPPHGPGIYGYTF. The CDR3 coding sequence is TGTGCCAGCTCACCACCCCACGGGCCAGGAATTTATGGCTACACCTTC.